This TCR beta chain was documented in a study of technical replicates of blood from a handful of donors. With V trimmed by 1 base and J by 5 bases, 5 bases remained unmatched. The CDR3 loop spans 15 amino acids. Per the germline V gene, CDR1 is MNHEY and CDR2 is SMNVEV (reference sequence). Sequenced by immunoSEQ multiplex PCR; TCRdb stores in-frame clones only, minus some. This sample has about 88,000 clones, with around 92% found just once. The sequence was obtained from a human donor in good health. The chain uses TRBV27 and TRBJ1-1, with 9 positions matching TRBD1. The sample was T cells isolated from PBMCs. CDR3 coding DNA: TGTGCCAGCAGTTTATGGGGGACAGGGCGGACTGAAGCTTTCTTT. This encodes CASSLWGTGRTEAFF.